This T cell receptor (beta chain) derives from a study of T cells after yellow fever vaccination. About the study: The SMART-Seq v4 Ultra Low Input method served to prepare the low-cell-number fractions. Study outcomes and limitations: Weaker, the secondary response peaked sooner, at day 5 versus 15. Boosting was followed by the reappearance of most primary-vaccination clones (around 96% CD4, 85% to 90% CD8).

As concerns this clonotype: The target antigen is unknown.

In TCRdb, the 5' RACE reads were re-called with MiXCR into one record per CDR3 protein. Counted here are hundreds of thousands of distinct CDR3 sequences, 8.7% occurring once; the ten biggest clones make up about a sixth. CDR1 SGHRS and CDR2 YFSETQ come from the germline V gene. V lost 2 bases and J lost 4; bases outside the gene matches: 6. The length of the CDR3 is 15 residues. This TCR derives from a man aged 18-30 years who received the YFV17D yellow fever vaccine. This specimen consisted of PBMCs, obtained on the day of the first yellow fever vaccination. The chain recombines TRBV5-1 with TRBJ2-7, with 10 bases matching TRBD2. In DNA form, the CDR3 reads TGCGCCAGCAGCTTATCTCTAGCGGGGGCGTACGAGCAGTACTTC. Translating gives CASSLSLAGAYEQYF.